The entry below gives a single TCR beta chain sequence along with its context. What it recognizes is unknown. Use of 60 Vbeta and 13 Jbeta primers characterized the PCR. Libraries were prepared by immunoSEQ multiplex PCR; TCRdb keeps only in-frame clonotypes and omits some of them. The sample carries about 120,000 clones, 80% recorded once. This sample is part of a study of cytomegalovirus exposure and HLA in healthy donors. Study details: HLA-typed donors contributed around 85 million unique TCRs, which were held in an early data release.

CDR3 length equals 16 residues. Germline V lookup: CDR1 SGDLS, CDR2 YYNGEE. Trimming left V 6 bases short and J 2 bases short, with 21 bases between. Study observations and caveats: The classifier reportedly diagnosed cytomegalovirus status with high sensitivity and specificity.

The genes are TRBV9 and TRBJ2-7; a possible D gene is TRBD1 (6 bases). This TCR came from a female donor in good health and CMV-seronegative. The sample comprised PBMCs. The CDR3 loop reads CASTPSIATGAYEQYF. In nucleotides, the CDR3 is TGTGCCAGCACCCCAAGTATTGCGACAGGAGCCTACGAGCAGTACTTC.